This TCR beta chain was recorded in a study of identical twins. General observations from the study: Conclusions were drawn cross-sectionally by statistical analysis, without following the same donors. Insertions ran lower in abundant cord blood beta clonotypes, though not in memory repertoires. Surplus twin overlap in beta out-of-frame sequences was less pronounced.

Concerning this clonotype: The antigen is undetermined.

TCRdb re-called the 5' RACE reads through MiXCR, storing one row per CDR3 protein. This sample has approximately 1.8 million distinct CDR3 sequences, with under 35% found just once. This clonotype was sampled from a newborn girl in good health. Sequences were obtained from cord blood.

CDR3 nucleotide sequence: TGTGCCAGCAGCCGGACAGGCATTGCCTACGAGCAGTACTTC. This sequence encodes CASSRTGIAYEQYF. V gene TRBV6-5 combines with J gene TRBJ2-7; TRBD1 matches at 7 bases. V shed 6 bases and J 2 bases; nucleotides not matched to a gene: 7. Germline assignment: CDR1 MNHEY and CDR2 SVGAGI. The CDR3 is 14 amino acids.